These 29 T cell receptor beta chains came from one sample sequenced in a study of a mutant IDH1 vaccine in newly diagnosed glioma. The time point was: week 11, during vaccination. With topical imiquimod, each dose of the vaccine consisted of 300 ug of mutant IDH1 20-mer peptide. These receptors' targets are unknown. Produced via immunoSEQ multiplex PCR; TCRdb's table is partial and in-frame only. The sample consists of some 30,000 clones, about 90% of them appearing once. This specimen was PBMCs, taken from a glioma patient whose treatment included an IDH1 peptide vaccine. The receptors here all came from a young man with glioma.

This clone was detected once. The chain has TRBV4-3 and TRBJ2-6; tentatively, D is TRBD1 (6 bases). The germline CDR1 and CDR2 sequences are LGHNA and YSLEER. The CDR3 is 21 residues long. Deletions cut 0 bases from V and 0 bases from J, with 21 bases between. CDR3 region: CASSQEMPHKDRDSGANVLTF. CDR3 coding DNA: TGCGCCAGCAGCCAAGAAATGCCCCACAAGGACAGAGACTCTGGGGCCAACGTCCTGACTTTC.

This clone was found once. The chain uses TRBV19 and TRBJ1-1; no clear D gene. V gave up 3 bases and J gave up 6 bases, with 8 bases separating them. Germline assignment: CDR1 LNHDA and CDR2 SQIVND (reference sequence). The CDR3 is made up of 12 amino acids. Here the CDR3 DNA reads TGTGCCAGTAGTATTGGAATGCCTGAAGCTTTCTTT. This encodes CASSIGMPEAFF.

The V call is TRBV2, the J call TRBJ2-5; tentative D call: TRBD1 (5 bases). The V gene lost 7 bases and the J gene lost 2 bases, with 14 bases spanning the gap. CDR3 length equals 14 residues. Looked up from germline, CDR1 is SNHLY and CDR2 is FYNNEI. The CDR3 region is CASNFDRGQETQYF. CDR3 sequence (DNA): TGTGCCAGCAACTTCGATAGGGGTCAAGAGACCCAGTACTTC.

This clone was seen only once. The chain couples TRBV6-5 to TRBJ2-1, with D perhaps assigned TRBD1 or TRBD2 (6 bases each). This CDR3 spans 14 amino acids. CDR1 and CDR2 from the germline V gene are MNHEY and SVGAGI. Trimming took off 5 bases at V and 7 bases at J, with 15 bases between the two ends. The CDR3 is CASSAPGARNEQFF. For the CDR3, the DNA is TGTGCCAGCAGTGCCCCGGGGGCGAGGAATGAGCAGTTCTTC.

The chain has TRBV11-2 and TRBJ2-7; unclear D gene. Germline loops: CDR1 SGHAT, CDR2 FQNNGV. The CDR3 runs 13 residues. V lost 5 bases to trimming and J lost 1 base, with 9 bases between them. CDR3 loop: CASSLTRSYEQYF. CDR3 bases: TGTGCCAGCAGCCTAACTCGTTCCTACGAGCAGTACTTC.

This chain connects TRBV27 to TRBJ2-2, with 9 bases lining up with TRBD1. Germline-derived CDR1 and CDR2 are MNHEY and SMNVEV (reference sequence). CDR3 length equals 17 residues. With V trimmed by 0 bases and J by 5 bases, 7 bases remained unmatched. The CDR3 sequence: CASSLSGGQGITGELFF. The CDR3 DNA follows: TGTGCCAGCAGTTTATCGGGGGGACAGGGTATAACCGGGGAGCTGTTTTTT.

The V and J genes are TRBV7-2 and TRBJ2-5; 8 nucleotides match TRBD1. Germline values: CDR1 SGHTA, CDR2 FQGNSA. The CDR3 loop spans 16 amino acids. After removal of 0 bases from V and 2 bases from J, the junction contained 5 bases not matched to a gene. CDR3 nucleotide sequence: TGTGCCAGCAGCTTAGCCGGCAGGGGGCGTCAAGAGACCCAGTACTTC. Protein product: CASSLAGRGRQETQYF.

The chain links TRBV5-4 to TRBJ1-3; D remains unclear. Trimming shortened V by 4 bases and J by 4 bases, and 9 bases separated the two germline ends. Germline V gene lookup returns CDR1 SGHNT and CDR2 YYREEE (reference sequence). CDR3 size: 13 residues. CDR3 nucleotides: TGTGCCAGCAGCCTTGCCCCGGGAAACACCATATATTTT. The encoded protein is CASSLAPGNTIYF.

The chain joins TRBV19 to TRBJ1-1, with a weak D call TRBD1 (6 bases). CDR3 length: 17 residues. The V gene lost 5 bases and the J gene lost 0 bases, with 19 bases spanning the gap. The germline CDR1 and CDR2 sequences are LNHDA and SQIVND (reference sequence). The CDR3 here is CASSPRINRVMNTEAFF. In DNA form, the CDR3 reads TGTGCCAGTAGTCCCCGGATCAACAGGGTGATGAACACTGAAGCTTTCTTT.

This clone was seen just once. The gene calls are TRBV5-6 and TRBJ1-3; D is unclear. The germline V gene has CDR1 SGHDT and CDR2 YYEEEE. V was clipped by 4 bases and J by 4 bases, with 18 bases between them. This CDR3 contains 16 residues. The CDR3 DNA reads TGTGCCAGCAGCGTTCTGATCCCCACTGGAGGAAACACCATATATTTT. This sequence encodes CASSVLIPTGGNTIYF.

The V and J genes are TRBV7-9 and TRBJ2-7, with a tentative D call TRBD2 (5 bases). CDR1 is SEHNR, CDR2 FQNEAQ, per germline (reference sequence). With 4 bases removed from V and 3 bases from J, the gap between germline ends came to 16 bases. This CDR3 has 15 amino acids. Here the CDR3 reads CASSSDWINLYEQYF. For the CDR3, the DNA is TGTGCCAGCAGCTCGGACTGGATTAACCTCTACGAGCAGTACTTC.

This chain links TRBV2 with TRBJ1-4, with unresolved D. V was clipped by 6 bases and J by 8 bases, with 4 bases between them. CDR3 length: 10 amino acids. The germline gives CDR1 SNHLY, CDR2 FYNNEI. In nucleotides, the CDR3 is TGTGCCAGCAGAATAGAAAAACTGTTTTTT. Translation: CASRIEKLFF.

The chain is built from TRBV27 and TRBJ2-7; 10 bases agree with TRBD1. The ends lost 0 bases at V and 1 base at J; junction bases unmatched: 3. This CDR3 is 16 amino acids long. From germline, CDR1 is MNHEY and CDR2 SMNVEV (reference sequence). CDR3 nucleotide sequence: TGTGCCAGCAGTTTATCAAGGACAGGGGGATCCTACGAGCAGTACTTC. Translation gives CASSLSRTGGSYEQYF.

This sequence joins TRBV30 and TRBJ1-5, with 7 bases fitting TRBD1. Germline V gene lookup returns CDR1 GTSNPN and CDR2 SVGIG (reference sequence). V lost 5 bases, J lost 7 bases, and 5 bases stayed unmatched. There are 12 residues in the CDR3. CDR3 loop: CAWGGGGQPQHF. CDR3 nucleotide sequence: TGTGCCTGGGGGGGAGGGGGCCAGCCCCAGCATTTT.

J is TRBJ1-1 and V is TRBV10-3, with D tentatively TRBD1 (6 bases). The CDR3 is 14 residues long. Deletions cut 5 bases from V and 4 bases from J, with 14 bases between. CDR1 is ENHRY and CDR2 is SYGVKD in the germline V gene. CDR3 nucleotide sequence: TGTGCCATCAGTCCTAACGGGGGGCCCACTGAAGCTTTCTTT. Translating it yields CAISPNGGPTEAFF.

The CDR3 bases are TGTGCCAGCGCGATGGGACAGGGGCACTATGGCTACACCTTC. It yields the protein CASAMGQGHYGYTF. J is TRBJ1-2 and V is TRBV7-9; 10 bases are a match to TRBD1. CDR1 SEHNR and CDR2 FQNEAQ come from the germline V gene (reference sequence). CDR3 length equals 14 residues. V lost 8 bases to trimming and J lost 3 bases; unmatched junction nucleotides: 6.

The chain recombines TRBV27 with TRBJ1-1; no reliable D call. The CDR3 sequence is 13 residues long. CDR1 is MNHEY, CDR2 SMNVEV, per germline (reference sequence). V dropped 4 bases and J dropped 1 base, with 7 bases sitting between them. The CDR3 nucleotides are TGTGCCAGCAGTTCCCGGCAGAACACTGAAGCTTTCTTT. Encoded protein: CASSSRQNTEAFF.

V gene TRBV18 combines with J gene TRBJ1-4, with a tentative D call TRBD1 (5 bases). CDR3 length: 13 residues. The germline V gene encodes CDR1 KGHSH and CDR2 LQKENI. V lost 3 bases and J 7 bases, leaving 9 bases between the germline ends. DNA for the CDR3: TGTGCCAGCTCACCTGGGGGAGGTGAAAAACTGTTTTTT. This codes for CASSPGGGEKLFF.

The rearrangement joins TRBV30 to TRBJ1-2; 7 positions match TRBD1. CDR1 is GTSNPN, CDR2 SVGIG, per germline (reference sequence). V trimming: 3 bases; J trimming: 2 bases; junction bases outside the gene matches: 9. This CDR3 has 15 amino acids. The CDR3 loop is CAWSPQLGGNYGYTF. The CDR3 nucleotides are TGTGCCTGGAGCCCTCAACTAGGGGGCAACTATGGCTACACCTTC.

The chain recombines TRBV5-4 with TRBJ1-2, with no clear D. The CDR3 spans 14 residues. Trimming shortened V by 4 bases and J by 7 bases, and 17 bases separated the two germline ends. Per the germline V gene, CDR1 is SGHNT and CDR2 is YYREEE (reference sequence). The DNA for the CDR3 is TGTGCCAGCAGCCCCAAGGAGAAGGGAGGTGGCTACACCTTC. Amino acids: CASSPKEKGGGYTF. The entire variable domain, with the rest obtained from reference TRBV5-4 and TRBJ1-2, is as follows: ETGVTQSPTHLIKTRGQQVTLRCSSQSGHNTVSWYQQALGQGPQFIFQYYREEENGRGNFPPRFSGLQFPNYSSELNVNALELDDSALYLCASSPKEKGGGYTFGSGTRLTVV.

The CDR3 loop is CASSLARGLEQFF. The CDR3 DNA reads as TGTGCCAGCAGCTTAGCTCGCGGGTTGGAGCAGTTCTTC. The chain uses TRBV7-2 and TRBJ2-1, with D perhaps TRBD2 (5 bases). This CDR3 comprises 13 residues. V dropped 0 bases and J dropped 10 bases, with 10 bases sitting between them. The germline V gene has CDR1 SGHTA and CDR2 FQGNSA.

The chain couples TRBV6-5 to TRBJ2-1; D is perhaps TRBD1 (6 bases). There are 12 residues in the CDR3. The germline V gene has CDR1 MNHEY and CDR2 SVGAGI. V was shortened by 5 bases and J by 9 bases, with 11 bases between the two germline ends. The CDR3 loop reads CASSPRGAEQFF. The CDR3 DNA is TGTGCCAGCAGTCCCAGGGGTGCTGAGCAGTTCTTC.

The genes are TRBV7-6 and TRBJ2-5, with TRBD1 matching over 11 bases. V shed 5 bases and J 5 bases; nucleotides not matched to a gene: 7. This CDR3 has 15 residues. Germline V lookup: CDR1 SGHVS, CDR2 FNYEAQ. The CDR3 DNA is TGTGCCAGCAGCCCCTGGACAGGGGGCGGGGAGACCCAGTACTTC. Translation: CASSPWTGGGETQYF.

J is TRBJ2-1 and V is TRBV30, with TRBD2 identical over 8 bases. Per the germline V gene, CDR1 is GTSNPN and CDR2 is SVGIG (reference sequence). The CDR3 consists of 13 residues. The V gene end was trimmed by 7 bases and the J gene end by 11 bases; junction bases not matched to a gene: 13. The CDR3 sequence: CAYLAGLLRQQFF. The CDR3, as DNA: TGTGCCTATCTAGCGGGCCTCCTTCGTCAGCAGTTCTTC.

This chain links TRBV19 with TRBJ1-2; D is unclear. Trimming removed 7 bases from V and 0 bases from J, with 12 bases in between. Per germline, CDR1 LNHDA and CDR2 SQIVND (reference sequence). The CDR3 has 14 residues. The CDR3 reads CASTVGRTNYGYTF. CDR3 nucleotide sequence: TGTGCCAGTACCGTCGGTAGGACTAACTATGGCTACACCTTC.

This clone was counted only a few times. The chain uses TRBV4-1 and TRBJ2-2; possible D gene TRBD1, 5 bases. V was cut by 4 bases and J by 6 bases, with 18 bases left in between. The V gene's germline CDR1 is MGHRA and CDR2 YSYEKL. This CDR3 contains 16 residues. The CDR3 DNA is TGCGCCAGCAGCCCCCTGGACATGGGGCTTGCCGGGGAGCTGTTTTTT. This sequence encodes CASSPLDMGLAGELFF.

This rearrangement joins TRBV29-1 to TRBJ1-1; D is possibly TRBD1 (5 bases). Germline V gene data show CDR1 as SQVTM and CDR2 as ANQGSEA. The V end was cut by 5 bases, the J end by 5 bases, with 9 bases between. The CDR3 extends over 11 amino acids. CDR3 loop: CSVKRGTEAFF. The CDR3 nucleotides are TGCAGCGTTAAACGGGGGACTGAAGCTTTCTTT.

The rearrangement joins TRBV28 to TRBJ1-2, with 7 bases aligning to TRBD1. Germline values: CDR1 MDHEN, CDR2 SYDVKM. The CDR3 length is 15 residues. V lost 5 bases, J lost 4 bases, and 10 bases stayed unmatched. CDR3 region: CASSPFYDRAYGYTF. The DNA of the CDR3 is TGTGCCAGCAGTCCCTTCTATGACAGGGCCTATGGCTACACCTTC.

This clone qualifies as medium-sized (0.01 to 0.1%). J is TRBJ1-1 and V is TRBV5-4; D is uncertain. V was cut by 6 bases and J by 1 base, with 10 bases left in between. The CDR3 covers 13 residues. Germline V gene lookup returns CDR1 SGHNT and CDR2 YYREEE (reference sequence). The CDR3 loop reads CASTPGSNTEAFF. CDR3 nucleotides: TGTGCCAGCACCCCGGGGTCGAACACTGAAGCTTTCTTT. The full variable domain, in which reference TRBV5-4 and TRBJ1-1 provide the parts outside the CDR3, is ETGVTQSPTHLIKTRGQQVTLRCSSQSGHNTVSWYQQALGQGPQFIFQYYREEENGRGNFPPRFSGLQFPNYSSELNVNALELDDSALYLCASTPGSNTEAFFGQGTRLTVV.